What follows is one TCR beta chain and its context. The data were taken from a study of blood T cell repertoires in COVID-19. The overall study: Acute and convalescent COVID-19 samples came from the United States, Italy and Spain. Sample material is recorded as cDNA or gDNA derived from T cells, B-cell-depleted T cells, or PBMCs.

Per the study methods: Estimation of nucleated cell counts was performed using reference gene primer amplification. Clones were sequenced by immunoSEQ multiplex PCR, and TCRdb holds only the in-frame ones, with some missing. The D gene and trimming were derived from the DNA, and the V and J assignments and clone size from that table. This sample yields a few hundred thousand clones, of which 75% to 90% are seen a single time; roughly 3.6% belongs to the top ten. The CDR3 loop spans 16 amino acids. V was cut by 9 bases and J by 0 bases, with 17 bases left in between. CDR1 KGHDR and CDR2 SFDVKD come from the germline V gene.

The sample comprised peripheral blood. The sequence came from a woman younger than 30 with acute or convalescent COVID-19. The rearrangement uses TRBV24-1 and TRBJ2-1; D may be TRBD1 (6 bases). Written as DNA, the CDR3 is TGTGCCACCGGGGGCCCGCGGGCCGCCTCCTACAATGAGCAGTTCTTC. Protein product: CATGGPRAASYNEQFF.